Presented here are 21 T cell receptor beta chains from one specimen sequenced in a study of T cells in Graves' hyperthyroidism and ophthalmopathy. TCR beta CDR3 regions were amplified from RNA. A set of HTBI primers served as the primers for a first-round RT-PCR of the TCR CDR3. TCRdb itself ran the multiplex PCR reads through MiXCR, one entry per CDR3 protein. The profile shows approximately 620,000 distinct CDR3 sequences, approximately 14% of them singletons. The sequencing sample was made of blood. The receptors derive from a woman in her twenties or thirties with Graves' hyperthyroidism that later progressed to Graves' ophthalmopathy.

This clonotype has at least ten counts. The V gene is TRBV12-3 or TRBV12-4, the J gene TRBJ1-2; D may be TRBD1 (5 bases). The V gene lost 7 bases and the J gene lost 8 bases, with 17 bases spanning the gap. This CDR3 region has 13 residues. The CDR3 reads CASTFGTGRGYTF. CDR3 nucleotides: TGTGCCAGCACCTTCGGGACGGGGCGAGGCTACACCTTC.

This clonotype was counted ten times or more. The genes are TRBV3-1 and TRBJ2-2; TRBD2 agrees at 8 bases. The length of the CDR3 is 18 residues. With V trimmed by 1 base and J by 0 bases, 7 bases remained unmatched. Germline V lookup: CDR1 LGHDT, CDR2 YNNKEL (reference sequence). In DNA form, the CDR3 reads TGTGCCAGCAGCCAAGGGGCAGCGGGAGTTTCGAACACCGGGGAGCTGTTTTTT. Protein sequence: CASSQGAAGVSNTGELFF.

This clonotype turned up a few times. The rearrangement joins TRBV5-1 to TRBJ2-7; TRBD2 matches at 10 bases. The CDR3 extends over 15 amino acids. With 0 bases clipped from V and 3 bases from J, the junction kept 3 bases outside the gene matches. The germline V gene has CDR1 SGHRS and CDR2 YFSETQ. The CDR3 DNA reads TGCGCCAGCAGCTTGGGTACTAGCGGGGTCTACGAGCAGTACTTC. It specifies CASSLGTSGVYEQYF. Based on the CDR3 plus reference TRBV5-1 and TRBJ2-7, the full variable domain is KAGVTQTPRYLIKTRGQQVTLSCSPISGHRSVSWYQQTPGQGLQFLFEYFSETQRNKGNFPGRFSGRQFSNSRSEMNVSTLELGDSALYLCASSLGTSGVYEQYFGPGTRLTVT.

The chain joins TRBV14 to TRBJ2-3; D gene ambiguous. Germline V gene lookup returns CDR1 SGHDN and CDR2 FVKESK. This CDR3 spans 12 amino acids. V was shortened by 1 base and J by 13 bases, with 12 bases between the two germline ends. The CDR3 here is CASSQGFAAKYF. The CDR3 coding sequence is TGTGCCAGCAGCCAAGGCTTTGCCGCAAAGTATTTT.

This clonotype was seen only a few times. The chain recombines TRBV20-1 with TRBJ1-5, with 7 bases lining up with TRBD1. V gave up 6 bases and J gave up 4 bases; unmatched junction bases: 9. This CDR3 region has 14 residues. Germline CDR1 DFQATT, CDR2 SNEGSKA (reference sequence). CDR3 nucleotide sequence: TGCAGTGCCCAGGAGGGGACAGAGAATCAGCCCCAGCATTTT. Translation: CSAQEGTENQPQHF.

This clonotype was counted ten times or more. The rearrangement links TRBV9 to TRBJ1-2, with 10 bases lining up with TRBD1. This CDR3 contains 16 residues. Germline loops: CDR1 SGDLS, CDR2 YYNGEE. Losses at the gene ends were 4 bases for V and 0 bases for J; bases not matched to a gene: 6. The chain's CDR3 is CASSRSGTGANYGYTF. Here the CDR3 DNA reads TGTGCCAGCAGCAGATCCGGGACAGGGGCTAACTATGGCTACACCTTC. The variable domain in full, completed from reference TRBV9 and TRBJ1-2, reads DSGVTQTPKHLITATGQRVTLRCSPRSGDLSVYWYQQSLDQGLQFLIQYYNGEERAKGNILERFSAQQFPDLHSELNLSSLELGDSALYFCASSRSGTGANYGYTFGSGTRLTVV.

This clonotype came up many times. The chain uses TRBV4-1 and TRBJ2-7, with 9 bases lining up with TRBD2. The junction had 11 bases not matched to a gene; V was cut back by 2 bases and J by 6 bases. The CDR3 is 16 residues long. Germline CDR1 and CDR2: MGHRA and YSYEKL. The CDR3 sequence is CASSQLSREGRSEQYF. CDR3 in DNA: TGCGCCAGCAGCCAACTCTCGCGGGAGGGCCGTTCCGAGCAGTACTTC.

This clonotype showed up many times. This chain links TRBV29-1 with TRBJ2-3; D unresolved. Per germline, CDR1 SQVTM and CDR2 ANQGSEA. The CDR3 covers 15 residues. V was shortened by 5 bases and J by 5 bases, with 20 bases between the two germline ends. The CDR3: CSVKGLPPEGDTQYF. DNA for the CDR3: TGCAGCGTTAAAGGGTTACCGCCAGAAGGAGATACGCAGTATTTT.

In this sample, this clonotype turned up many times. The chain couples TRBV27 to TRBJ2-5; D uncertain. Looked up from germline, CDR1 is MNHEY and CDR2 is SMNVEV (reference sequence). The CDR3 extends over 12 amino acids. Deletions cut 6 bases from V and 0 bases from J, with 5 bases between. CDR3 sequence: CASRGYQETQYF. In DNA, the CDR3 is TGTGCCAGCAGGGGGTACCAAGAGACCCAGTACTTC.

This clonotype was observed many times. The V gene is TRBV20-1, the J gene TRBJ2-5; D not certain. CDR3 length equals 11 residues. The V and J ends lost 4 bases and 7 bases respectively, with 10 bases between them. Germline assignment: CDR1 DFQATT and CDR2 SNEGSKA (reference sequence). The chain's CDR3 is CSAISRGTQYF. CDR3 DNA: TGCAGTGCTATTTCCCGAGGGACCCAGTACTTC.

This clonotype was found many times. The CDR3 loop reads CASSLTVQFVYNSPLHF. CDR3 DNA sequence: TGTGCCAGCAGCTTAACCGTTCAGTTTGTTTATAATTCACCCCTCCACTTT. The chain carries TRBV7-8 and TRBJ1-6, with unresolved D. Germline CDR1 is SGHVS and CDR2 is FQNEAQ. The CDR3 runs 17 residues. Trimming shortened V by 2 bases and J by 4 bases, and 15 bases separated the two germline ends.

V is TRBV7-3 and J is TRBJ2-2; no definite D call. Germline V gene data show CDR1 as SGHTA and CDR2 as FQGTGA. CDR3 size: 15 residues. V dropped 8 bases and J dropped 2 bases, with 15 bases sitting between them. The CDR3 sequence: CASAETNSNTGELFF. In DNA, the CDR3 is TGTGCCAGCGCCGAAACTAACAGCAACACCGGGGAGCTGTTTTTT.

This clonotype was observed at least ten times. The CDR3 bases are TGTGCCAGCAGCAACGCCCTGACTAGCGGGAGCGAGCAGTACTTC. Encoded protein: CASSNALTSGSEQYF. This chain links TRBV3-1 with TRBJ2-7; 12 positions match TRBD2. V trimming: 5 bases; J trimming: 6 bases; junction bases outside the gene matches: 8. This CDR3 comprises 15 residues. Germline-derived CDR1 and CDR2 are LGHDT and YNNKEL (reference sequence).

This clonotype occurred many times. The chain has TRBV6-6 and TRBJ1-2, with D perhaps TRBD1 (5 bases). CDR1 is MNHNY, CDR2 SVGAGI, per germline (reference sequence). This CDR3 has 14 residues. V lost 0 bases and J 2 bases, leaving 7 bases between the germline ends. CDR3 in DNA: TGTGCCAGCAGTTACTCGGCAGGGAACTATGGCTACACCTTC. The encoded protein is CASSYSAGNYGYTF.

This clonotype was counted at least ten times. The gene calls are TRBV5-4 and TRBJ2-7; D is perhaps TRBD2 (5 bases). Trimming removed 4 bases from V and 4 bases from J, with 15 bases in between. This CDR3 region has 14 residues. Looked up from germline, CDR1 is SGHNT and CDR2 is YYREEE (reference sequence). The CDR3 protein is CASSPEEPLYEQYF. Written as DNA, the CDR3 is TGTGCCAGCAGCCCGGAGGAACCCCTTTACGAGCAGTACTTC. Full variable domain (missing parts from reference TRBV5-4 and TRBJ2-7): ETGVTQSPTHLIKTRGQQVTLRCSSQSGHNTVSWYQQALGQGPQFIFQYYREEENGRGNFPPRFSGLQFPNYSSELNVNALELDDSALYLCASSPEEPLYEQYFGPGTRLTVT.

This clonotype was counted only a few times. The chain employs TRBV9 and TRBJ2-7, with 11 bases fitting TRBD1. V lost 0 bases, J lost 2 bases, and 1 base stayed unmatched. In germline, CDR1 is SGDLS, CDR2 YYNGEE. CDR3 length equals 15 residues. The CDR3 DNA reads TGTGCCAGCAGCGTAGGGACAGGGGGCGCCTACGAGCAGTACTTC. Its translation is CASSVGTGGAYEQYF. Supplemented by reference TRBV9 and TRBJ2-7, the full variable domain reads DSGVTQTPKHLITATGQRVTLRCSPRSGDLSVYWYQQSLDQGLQFLIQYYNGEERAKGNILERFSAQQFPDLHSELNLSSLELGDSALYFCASSVGTGGAYEQYFGPGTRLTVT.

This clonotype was seen at least ten times. J is TRBJ1-2 and V is TRBV11-3; 7 bases align to TRBD1. Per the germline V gene, CDR1 is SGHNT and CDR2 is YENEEA. The CDR3 sequence is 13 residues long. J was trimmed by 4 bases and V by 5 bases; bases with no gene match: 4. In nucleotides, the CDR3 is TGTGCCAGCAGCAGGGGACAGTTCTATGGCTACACCTTC. Translation: CASSRGQFYGYTF. Together with reference TRBV11-3 and TRBJ1-2, the CDR3 gives the full variable domain: EAGVVQSPRYKIIEKKQPVAFWCNPISGHNTLYWYLQNLGQGPELLIRYENEEAVDDSQLPKDRFSAERLKGVDSTLKIQPAELGDSAVYLCASSRGQFYGYTFGSGTRLTVV.

This clonotype was found many times. This rearrangement joins TRBV6-1 to TRBJ1-5, with 8 bases that match TRBD1. This CDR3 comprises 17 residues. V was clipped by 6 bases and J by 0 bases; unmatched bases: 10. Germline CDR1 is MNHNS and CDR2 is SASEGT. The CDR3 bases are TGTGCCAGCAGCCCGGACAGGGCGGAGGGTAGCAATCAGCCCCAGCATTTT. It is translated as CASSPDRAEGSNQPQHF.

This clonotype has at least ten counts. The chain combines TRBV19 with TRBJ1-1; 9 positions agree with TRBD1. Germline trimming cut 5 bases from V and 4 bases from J; bases unmatched to any gene: 8. Germline assignment: CDR1 LNHDA and CDR2 SQIVND (reference sequence). There are 15 residues in the CDR3. The CDR3 DNA reads as TGTGCCAGTAGTCAGGACAGGGGTCGATCCACTGAAGCTTTCTTT. It yields the protein CASSQDRGRSTEAFF.

This clonotype was detected a few times. The chain recombines TRBV6-1 with TRBJ1-3; TRBD1 matches 12 bases. There are 19 residues in the CDR3. CDR1 is MNHNS and CDR2 is SASEGT in the germline V gene. Trimming took 5 bases from V and 0 from J; bases not matched to a gene: 11. This CDR3 is CASSPRGTGGLYSGNTIYF. The CDR3 nucleotides read TGTGCCAGCAGTCCCAGAGGGACAGGGGGCCTCTACTCTGGAAACACCATATATTTT.

This clonotype was observed a few times. The gene calls are TRBV7-2 and TRBJ2-1; possible D gene TRBD2, 6 bases. Germline V gene sequence: CDR1 SGHTA, CDR2 FQGNSA. V lost 1 base and J lost 15, with 16 bases in between. There are 13 residues in the CDR3. The CDR3 DNA is TGTGCCAGCAGCTTAGTTCCGGGGGAGAGGCCGTTCTTC. It specifies CASSLVPGERPFF.